This T cell receptor (beta chain) was captured in a study of monozygotic twins with inflammatory bowel disease. Whole-study results and caveats: Versus healthy twins, IBD patients showed fewer clonotypes shared with others, especially with disease activity.

Concerning this clonotype itself: Its antigen is undetermined.

TCRdb reanalyzed the 5' RACE reads and collapses them to one entry per CDR3 protein, without DNA. The sample's table shows 400,000 or so distinct CDR3 sequences. From germline, CDR1 is SGHDT and CDR2 YYEEEE. The CDR3 has 15 amino acids. The receptor's source is a human donor with ulcerative colitis or Crohn's disease, or a healthy co-twin of an affected twin (not recorded which). Material for sequencing was blood. The rearrangement uses TRBV5-6 and TRBJ2-2; TCRdb proposes TRBD1, but this gene call is untestable without DNA. The chain's CDR3 is CASSADRGYTGELFF.